The 25 T cell receptor beta chains presented below share a single source sample, sequenced in a study of CD8 T cells in Susac syndrome. RNA amounts of roughly 0.45 to 1 ug underwent reverse transcription with random hexamers. Via MiXCR, TCRdb re-called the immunoSEQ multiplex PCR reads, giving one row per CDR3 protein. This table holds almost 450,000 distinct CDR3 sequences, more than 80% found once. Sequencing input: CD8+ T cells from PBMCs. The receptors were gathered from a human donor with multiple sclerosis.

This clonotype was seen once. The chain is built from TRBV5-5 and TRBJ1-2; 9 bases map to TRBD1. Looked up from germline, CDR1 is SGHKS and CDR2 is YYEKEE (reference sequence). The CDR3 length is 15 residues. V lost 0 bases, J lost 5 bases, and 5 bases stayed unmatched. The CDR3: CASSLEGQGWYGYTF. DNA of the CDR3: TGTGCCAGCAGCTTGGAGGGACAGGGTTGGTATGGCTACACCTTC.

A few counts support this clonotype. The J gene is TRBJ2-7, the V gene TRBV2; 11 positions match TRBD1. CDR1 is SNHLY and CDR2 is FYNNEI in the germline V gene. The CDR3 extends over 15 amino acids. V was pared by 6 bases and J by 4 bases, with 8 bases of the junction left unmatched. In DNA form, the CDR3 reads TGTGCCAGCAGCGATCCCGGGACAGGGGGATACGAGCAGTACTTC. Amino acids: CASSDPGTGGYEQYF.

This chain connects TRBV4-1 to TRBJ2-1; weak D call: TRBD2 (6 bases). V shed 4 bases and J shed 4 bases, with 17 bases lying between them. Germline V gives CDR1 MGHRA, CDR2 YSYEKL. This CDR3 is built from 16 residues. CDR3: CASSRGAGSLYNEQFF. CDR3 bases: TGCGCCAGCAGCCGGGGAGCCGGGAGCCTATACAATGAGCAGTTCTTC.

This clonotype was found a few times. V usage is TRBV6-1 and J usage is TRBJ1-1; 7 nucleotides match TRBD1. This CDR3 has 15 amino acids. V shed 5 bases, J shed 6 bases, and the junction held 12 bases outside the gene matches. CDR1 and CDR2 from the germline V gene are MNHNS and SASEGT. This CDR3 reads CASSPGQTVSPEAFF. The CDR3 region has the DNA TGTGCCAGCAGTCCGGGACAGACCGTTTCGCCTGAAGCTTTCTTT.

The rearrangement uses TRBV7-3 and TRBJ2-3; tentatively, D is TRBD2 (5 bases). Germline lookup yields CDR1 SGHTA and CDR2 FQGTGA. CDR3 length: 17 amino acids. V shed 3 bases and J shed 2 bases, with 18 bases lying between them. The CDR3 protein is CASSLGKGSLLTDTQYF. As DNA, the CDR3 is TGTGCCAGCAGCTTGGGGAAAGGGAGTCTACTCACAGATACGCAGTATTTT. The full variable domain, with the rest looked up from reference TRBV7-3 and TRBJ2-3, is GAGVSQTPSNKVTEKGKYVELRCDPISGHTALYWYRQSLGQGPEFLIYFQGTGAADDSGLPNDRFFAVRPEGSVSTLKIQRTERGDSAVYLCASSLGKGSLLTDTQYFGPGTRLTVL.

The gene calls are TRBV30 and TRBJ1-2; TRBD1 aligns across 9 bases. The CDR3 has 13 residues. CDR1 and CDR2 from the germline V gene are GTSNPN and SVGIG (reference sequence). V shed 0 bases and J 7 bases; nucleotides not matched to a gene: 3. CDR3 amino acids: CAWSVGQGSGYTF. The CDR3 DNA reads as TGTGCCTGGAGTGTCGGACAGGGGAGTGGCTACACCTTC.

In this sample, this clonotype turned up a few times. This chain joins TRBV19 and TRBJ2-7; D unresolved. Germline lookup yields CDR1 LNHDA and CDR2 SQIVND (reference sequence). The CDR3 loop spans 13 amino acids. V was shortened by 5 bases and J by 2 bases, with 10 bases between the two germline ends. CDR3 sequence reads: CASSPGPTYEQYF. In DNA, the CDR3 is TGTGCCAGTAGTCCCGGGCCTACCTACGAGCAGTACTTC.

The chain employs TRBV5-1 and TRBJ2-7, with 8 positions matching TRBD1. After removal of 5 bases from V and 3 bases from J, the junction contained 10 bases not matched to a gene. This CDR3 has 15 amino acids. The V gene's germline CDR1 is SGHRS and CDR2 YFSETQ. The CDR3 protein is CASRGMGQEFYEQYF. The DNA of the CDR3 is TGCGCCAGCAGGGGTATGGGACAGGAGTTCTACGAGCAGTACTTC.

This sequence joins TRBV14 and TRBJ2-7; D might be TRBD2 (6 bases). V lost 0 bases and J 6 bases, leaving 15 bases between the germline ends. The CDR3 contains 15 residues. Germline V gives CDR1 SGHDN, CDR2 FVKESK. The CDR3 DNA reads as TGTGCCAGCAGCCAAGATTCTAGCGCCCGGGGCGAGCAGTACTTC. This sequence encodes CASSQDSSARGEQYF.

J is TRBJ2-2 and V is TRBV6-2 or TRBV6-3; no clear D gene. This CDR3 is 15 amino acids long. From germline, CDR1 is MNHEY and CDR2 SVGEGT. V lost 2 bases and J 4 bases, leaving 11 bases between the germline ends. The CDR3: CASSYLPPGTGELFF. Here the CDR3 DNA reads TGTGCCAGCAGTTACCTACCACCGGGCACCGGGGAGCTGTTTTTT.

The chain combines TRBV7-6 with TRBJ1-3; maybe TRBD1 (6 bases). Germline V lookup: CDR1 SGHVS, CDR2 FNYEAQ. The CDR3 runs to 15 residues. V gave up 5 bases and J gave up 6 bases, with 17 bases separating them. For the CDR3, the DNA is TGTGCCAGCAGCCCGGGGACCGAGGGGGAAAACACCATATATTTT. Its protein is CASSPGTEGENTIYF.

The CDR3 sequence is CASSLAGLNYEQYF. The CDR3 DNA reads TGTGCCAGCAGCTTAGCGGGTCTGAACTACGAGCAGTACTTC. The V and J genes are TRBV7-6 and TRBJ2-7; D is undetermined. Looked up from germline, CDR1 is SGHVS and CDR2 is FNYEAQ. The germline V and J ends were trimmed by 0 bases and 3 bases, with 9 bases remaining between them. The CDR3 runs to 14 residues.

The J gene is TRBJ1-5, the V gene TRBV4-1; D is uncertain. V dropped 0 bases and J dropped 4 bases, with 7 bases sitting between them. Germline-derived CDR1 and CDR2 are MGHRA and YSYEKL. This CDR3 has 14 residues. CDR3 sequence: CASSQDVLNQPQHF. For the CDR3, the DNA is TGCGCCAGCAGCCAAGATGTCCTTAATCAGCCCCAGCATTTT.

The chain is built from TRBV12-5 and TRBJ2-7; 8 positions agree with TRBD1. The CDR3 loop spans 18 amino acids. Per the germline V gene, CDR1 is LGHNT and CDR2 is FRNRAP. J was trimmed by 0 bases and V by 0 bases; bases with no gene match: 10. Here the CDR3 reads CASGLVEYRGFSSYEQYF. The CDR3 DNA reads as TGTGCTAGTGGTTTGGTAGAATACAGGGGGTTTAGCTCCTACGAGCAGTACTTC.

V and J are TRBV28 and TRBJ1-2; perhaps TRBD1 as D (5 bases). Deletions cut 4 bases from V and 8 bases from J, with 17 bases between. Germline V gives CDR1 MDHEN, CDR2 SYDVKM. The CDR3 is 14 residues long. CDR3 loop: CASSSVRGGGGYTF. CDR3 DNA sequence: TGTGCCAGCAGTTCGGTGAGAGGTGGGGGAGGCTACACCTTC.

The chain employs TRBV7-9 and TRBJ2-5, with D unclear. Germline V CDR1 and CDR2: SEHNR, FQNEAQ (reference sequence). V lost 5 bases and J lost 1, with 17 bases in between. This CDR3 spans 16 amino acids. The CDR3 region is CASSPPGPLPQETQYF. CDR3 in DNA: TGTGCCAGCAGCCCGCCCGGACCCTTGCCCCAAGAGACCCAGTACTTC.

The chain uses TRBV10-2 and TRBJ1-1; no definite D call. With 3 bases removed from V and 0 bases from J, the gap between germline ends came to 11 bases. Germline values: CDR1 WSHSY, CDR2 SAAADI. This CDR3 comprises 15 residues. The CDR3 is CASSETVPMNTEAFF. The CDR3, as DNA: TGCGCCAGCAGTGAAACCGTTCCCATGAACACTGAAGCTTTCTTT.

The chain joins TRBV6-5 to TRBJ1-3; no firm D call. The length of the CDR3 is 14 residues. Trimming took off 2 bases at V and 8 bases at J, with 13 bases between the two ends. Looked up from germline, CDR1 is MNHEY and CDR2 is SVGAGI. The CDR3 DNA follows: TGTGCCAGCAGTTACGCCGGGCCGCGAGACACCATATATTTT. Its protein product is CASSYAGPRDTIYF.

This clonotype appeared a few times. The rearrangement links TRBV7-9 to TRBJ2-5; 10 bases are shared with TRBD2. With V trimmed by 4 bases and J by 3 bases, 5 bases remained unmatched. This CDR3 is 15 amino acids long. The germline gives CDR1 SEHNR, CDR2 FQNEAQ (reference sequence). CDR3 sequence: CASSWGLAGEETQYF. CDR3 nucleotide sequence: TGTGCCAGCAGCTGGGGGCTAGCGGGGGAAGAGACCCAGTACTTC.

The count of this clonotype is one. The rearrangement uses TRBV19 and TRBJ2-5; weak D call: TRBD2 (6 bases). The CDR3 is 13 residues long. V lost 7 bases, J lost 2 bases, and 11 bases lay in between. Germline lookup yields CDR1 LNHDA and CDR2 SQIVND (reference sequence). The CDR3 nucleotides are TGTGCCAGTACGGGCGGGGAGCAAGAGACCCAGTACTTC. Translated, it gives CASTGGEQETQYF.

This clonotype has a single count. The chain recombines TRBV6-5 with TRBJ2-7; D not certain. This CDR3 has 13 residues. Between the trimmed V and J ends, which lost 4 bases and 2 bases, there was a span of 9 bases. In germline, CDR1 is MNHEY, CDR2 SVGAGI. The CDR3 bases are TGTGCCAGCAGTTCCCTCGTCGCCTACGAGCAGTACTTC. Translated, it gives CASSSLVAYEQYF.

The CDR3 region has the DNA TGTGCCAGTAGTATTGGGGCCGACGACTATGGCTACACCTTC. It codes for CASSIGADDYGYTF. The chain employs TRBV19 and TRBJ1-2; D is perhaps TRBD1 (5 bases). With 3 bases removed from V and 3 bases from J, the gap between germline ends came to 11 bases. CDR1 LNHDA and CDR2 SQIVND come from the germline V gene (reference sequence). This CDR3 has 14 residues.

The chain employs TRBV27 and TRBJ2-1; 7 nucleotides align to TRBD2. CDR3 length equals 13 residues. Looked up from germline, CDR1 is MNHEY and CDR2 is SMNVEV (reference sequence). Germline trimming cut 2 bases from V and 6 bases from J; bases unmatched to any gene: 1. The DNA of the CDR3 is TGTGCCAGCAGTTTAAGACTAGCCAATGAGCAGTTCTTC. It translates to CASSLRLANEQFF.

The chain combines TRBV3-1 with TRBJ1-1; D unclear. Trimming removed 0 bases at V and 7 bases at J, with 9 bases between. From germline, CDR1 is LGHDT and CDR2 YNNKEL (reference sequence). This CDR3 comprises 13 residues. The DNA of the CDR3 is TGTGCCAGCAGCCAAGAAAGCGCGGTTGAAGCTTTCTTT. It yields the protein CASSQESAVEAFF. Together with reference TRBV3-1 and TRBJ1-1, the CDR3 gives the full variable domain: DTAVSQTPKYLVTQMGNDKSIKCEQNLGHDTMYWYKQDSKKFLKIMFSYNNKELIINETVPNRFSPKSPDKAHLNLHINSLELGDSAVYFCASSQESAVEAFFGQGTRLTVV.

The rearrangement links TRBV12-3 or TRBV12-4 to TRBJ2-2, with D maybe TRBD1 (5 bases). The CDR3 length is 16 residues. The V end lost 6 bases, the J end lost 1 base, and 15 bases lay between the germline ends. The DNA for the CDR3 is TGTGCCAGCAGCCCACCCAGTACAGGGAACACCGGGGAGCTGTTTTTT. Its translation is CASSPPSTGNTGELFF.